These T cell receptor beta chains were read from a single sample in a study of T cell responses to AZD1222 COVID-19 vaccine. The repertoire was sequenced with immunoSEQ multiplex PCR; TCRdb's copy has only in-frame clones and lacks some. The table has roughly 180,000 clones, about 90% seen once. Here the sequenced sample was peripheral blood, taken on day 0 of AZD1222 vaccination. These receptors were collected from an adult in good health. CDR3s leave out the opening cysteine and the closing phenylalanine or tryptophan. Only some rows state a clone size, as once, few, many or a class for expanded clones.

j_gene,abundance,v_gene,CDR3aa
TRBJ1-4,NA,TRBV4-1,ASSQDKTGVREKLF
TRBJ1-4,NA,TRBV11-2,ASSLRGAGVNEKLF
TRBJ1-2,NA,TRBV2,ASSSTYDTFSYGYT
TRBJ1-4,NA,TRBV27,ASRRAVSATNEKLF
TRBJ1-5,once,TRBV6-6,ASSFRDSNQPQH
TRBJ1-2,NA,TRBV11-2,ASRATGGVGYGYT
TRBJ1-2,NA,TRBV19,ASRRNRGNYGYT
TRBJ1-2,NA,TRBV18,ASSHKTGGIDGYT
TRBJ1-5,NA,TRBV25-1,ASSPTGSNQPQH
TRBJ2-1,NA,TRBV4-2,ASSQDWATEQF
TRBJ2-1,NA,TRBV4-1,ASSQDSGRATEQF
TRBJ2-1,few,TRBV12-2,ASRLARFPYNEQF
TRBJ2-7,NA,TRBV6-5,ASRRSGTAYEQY
TRBJ2-1,NA,TRBV7-9,ASSRSGSSYNEQF
TRBJ1-1,NA,TRBV5-4,ASSLVQGNTEAF
TRBJ1-2,NA,TRBV2,ASSGQARYGYT
TRBJ2-1,NA,TRBV11-3,ASSSERGGNEQF
TRBJ1-2,NA,TRBV5-1,ASSLATGLVSWGPYGYT
TRBJ1-3,NA,TRBV6-1,ASSEGPISGNTIY
TRBJ1-2,once,TRBV7-9,ASSQDRGQGYYGYT
TRBJ2-1,NA,TRBV6-4,ASSPDNHDEQF
TRBJ1-5,NA,TRBV18,ASSPPGAAQPQH
TRBJ2-3,NA,TRBV2,ASSENRVTDTQY
TRBJ2-2,NA,TRBV4-2,ASSYRDSNTGELF
TRBJ1-5,NA,TRBV6-5,ASTRIAGNQPQH
TRBJ1-6,few,TRBV4-2,ASSQATGSAESPLH
TRBJ1-1,NA,TRBV20-1,SGEGNTEAF
TRBJ2-7,NA,TRBV5-6,ASSGGQVIYEQY
TRBJ2-7,NA,TRBV2,ASSVEYEQY
TRBJ2-5,NA,TRBV7-9,ASSLEARVQETQY
TRBJ2-7,few,TRBV19,ASTPTSGKDEQY
TRBJ1-1,NA,TRBV5-1,ASSSSPPDTEAF
TRBJ1-3,NA,TRBV12-3/TRBV12-4,ASSLGTGNTIY
TRBJ2-7,NA,TRBV4-1,ASGPEQGAYEQY
TRBJ2-1,NA,TRBV4-2,ASSPFPTPYNEQF
TRBJ1-3,NA,TRBV18,ASSLTRDRGNTIY
TRBJ2-2,NA,TRBV3-1/TRBV3-2,ASSQEGGPTGELF
TRBJ1-5,NA,TRBV11-2,ASSLRRTGHGQPQH
TRBJ1-1,NA,TRBV6-1,ASSETRTEAF
TRBJ2-1,NA,TRBV9,ASSPPRAGIRGNEQF
TRBJ1-1,NA,TRBV10-3,AISESRTGPSDTEAF
TRBJ1-2,NA,TRBV5-6,ASSSSQGYYGYT
TRBJ2-5,NA,TRBV20-1,SASRGTGGEGETQY
TRBJ1-1,few,TRBV20-1,SARSLPEAF
TRBJ2-1,NA,TRBV6-5,ASSNGNGIASEQF
TRBJ1-3,NA,TRBV5-6,ASSFRTDSSGNTIY
TRBJ1-1,NA,TRBV19,ASSISGVGTEAF
TRBJ1-1,NA,TRBV15,ATSRGTGNTEAF
TRBJ1-6,NA,TRBV6-6,ASSYSTGRRSPLH
TRBJ2-1,NA,TRBV9,ASSAGLAGEHEQF
TRBJ2-1,once,TRBV4-2,ASSQESLAGGYNEQF
TRBJ2-1,NA,TRBV7-9,ASSIPGTENEQF
TRBJ1-3,NA,TRBV15,ATSRDHGGSTIY
TRBJ2-1,NA,TRBV11-2,ASSLARGLAGHNEQF
TRBJ2-1,NA,TRBV10-1,ASATVPRGRPRMRF
TRBJ2-4,NA,TRBV30,AWKVGTSGSGNIQY